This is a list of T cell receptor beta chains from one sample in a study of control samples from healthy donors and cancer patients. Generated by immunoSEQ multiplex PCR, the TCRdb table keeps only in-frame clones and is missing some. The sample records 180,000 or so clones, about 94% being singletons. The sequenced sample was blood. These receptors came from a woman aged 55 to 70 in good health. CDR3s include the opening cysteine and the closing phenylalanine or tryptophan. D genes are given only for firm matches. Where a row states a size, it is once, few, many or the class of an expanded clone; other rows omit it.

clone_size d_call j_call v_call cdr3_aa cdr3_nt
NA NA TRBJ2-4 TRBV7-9 CASSLAVAQGGKNIQYF TGTGCCAGCAGCTTAGCAGTGGCACAGGGAGGCAAAAACATTCAGTACTTC
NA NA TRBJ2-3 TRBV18 CASSPPSDYQDTQYF TGTGCCAGCTCACCACCCTCCGACTACCAGGATACGCAGTATTTT
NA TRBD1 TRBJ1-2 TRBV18 CASSPGTGGVHNYGYTF TGTGCCAGCTCACCAGGGACAGGGGGTGTACACAACTATGGCTACACCTTC
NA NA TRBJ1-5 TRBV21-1 CASSKDAGQGIHQPQHF TGTGCCAGCAGCAAAGATGCCGGACAGGGGATCCATCAGCCCCAGCATTTT
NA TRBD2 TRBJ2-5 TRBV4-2 CASSPVIAGFQETQYF TGTGCCAGCAGCCCGGTCATAGCGGGGTTCCAAGAGACCCAGTACTTC
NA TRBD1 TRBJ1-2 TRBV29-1 CSVLLSQGGSSYGYTF TGCAGCGTACTCCTCAGCCAGGGGGGTAGTAGCTATGGCTACACCTTC
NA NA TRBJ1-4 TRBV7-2 CASSSVLNEKLFF TGTGCCAGCAGCTCAGTCCTTAATGAAAAACTGTTTTTT
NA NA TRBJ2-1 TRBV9 CASSVLAYPENEQFF TGTGCCAGCAGCGTACTCGCTTATCCGGAAAATGAGCAGTTCTTC
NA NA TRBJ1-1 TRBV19 CAGSILWGENTEAFF TGTGCCGGTAGTATTCTCTGGGGTGAAAACACTGAAGCTTTCTTT
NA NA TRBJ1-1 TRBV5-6 CASSFGVRTEAFF TGTGCCAGCAGCTTTGGGGTCAGGACTGAAGCTTTCTTT
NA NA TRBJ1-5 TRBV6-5 CASSYGGLGGNQPQHF TGTGCCAGCAGTTACGGGGGGCTAGGTGGCAATCAGCCCCAGCATTTT
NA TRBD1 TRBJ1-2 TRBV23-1 CASSRDRPYGYTF TGCGCCAGCAGCCGGGACAGGCCCTATGGCTACACCTTC
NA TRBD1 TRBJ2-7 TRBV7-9 CASSLAGTGVAEQYF TGTGCCAGCAGCTTAGCTGGGACAGGGGTGGCCGAGCAGTACTTC
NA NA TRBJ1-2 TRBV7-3 CASSQSERKPLYGYTF TGTGCCAGCAGCCAATCCGAAAGGAAACCTTTGTATGGCTACACCTTC
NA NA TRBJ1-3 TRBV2 CASTEAVSGNTIYF TGTGCCAGCACAGAAGCCGTAAGTGGAAACACCATATATTTT
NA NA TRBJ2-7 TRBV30 CAWKRGERGEQYF TGTGCCTGGAAAAGGGGGGAGAGGGGTGAGCAGTACTTC
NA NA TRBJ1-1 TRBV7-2 CASSFPDTLTEAFF TGTGCCAGCAGCTTCCCGGACACTCTGACTGAAGCTTTCTTT
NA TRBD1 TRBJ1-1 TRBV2 CASSGNRGRNTEAFF TGTGCCAGCAGTGGAAACAGGGGGCGGAACACTGAAGCTTTCTTT
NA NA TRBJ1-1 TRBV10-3 CAISQDSNTEAFF TGTGCCATCAGCCAAGACAGCAACACTGAAGCTTTCTTT
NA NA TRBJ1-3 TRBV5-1 CASSAGSISGNTIYF TGCGCCAGCAGCGCAGGGTCGATCTCTGGAAACACCATATATTTT
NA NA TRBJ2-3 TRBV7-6 CASSLSGGPSTDTQYF TGTGCCAGCAGCTTATCGGGGGGCCCTAGCACAGATACGCAGTATTTT
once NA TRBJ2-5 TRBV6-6 CATTRGRETQYF TGTGCCACGACCAGGGGTAGAGAGACCCAGTACTTC
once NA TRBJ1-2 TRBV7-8 CASSLEGGSSANYGYTF TGTGCCAGCAGCTTAGAGGGTGGTAGCTCAGCTAACTATGGCTACACCTTC
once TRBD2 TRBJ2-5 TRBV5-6 CASSLFRTSEQETQYF TGTGCCAGCAGCTTATTTCGGACTAGCGAACAAGAGACCCAGTACTTC
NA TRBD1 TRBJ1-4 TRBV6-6 CASSYPTGGVEKLFF TGTGCCAGCAGTTACCCCACAGGGGGGGTTGAAAAACTGTTTTTT
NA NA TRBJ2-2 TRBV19 CASSTPGRNTGELFF TGTGCCAGTAGTACTCCGGGACGGAACACCGGGGAGCTGTTTTTT
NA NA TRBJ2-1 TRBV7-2 CASSLVTGTDEQFF TGTGCCAGCAGCTTAGTTACAGGGACGGATGAGCAGTTCTTC
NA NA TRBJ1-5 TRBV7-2 CASSPQVDLSNQPQHF TGTGCCAGCAGCCCGCAAGTAGACCTCAGCAATCAGCCCCAGCATTTT
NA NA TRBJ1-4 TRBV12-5 CASGFLAGEEKLFF NA
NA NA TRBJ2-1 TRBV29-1 CSVDLEGDEQFF TGCAGCGTTGATCTTGAGGGGGATGAGCAGTTCTTC
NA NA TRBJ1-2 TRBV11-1 CASSPSDSPYYGYTF TGTGCCAGCAGCCCTTCGGACAGCCCTTACTATGGCTACACCTTC
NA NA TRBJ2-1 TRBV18 CASSPGRWEQFF TGTGCCAGCTCACCGGGGAGGTGGGAGCAGTTCTTC
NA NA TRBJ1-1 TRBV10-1 CASSEGAWGPTGAEAFF TGCGCCAGCAGTGAGGGGGCTTGGGGCCCGACGGGGGCTGAAGCTTTCTTT
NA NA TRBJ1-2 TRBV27 CASSLITGLNYGYTF TGTGCCAGCAGTTTAATAACAGGCTTAAACTATGGCTACACCTTC
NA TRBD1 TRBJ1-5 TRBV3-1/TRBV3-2 CASSPGTDNQPQHF TGTGCCAGCAGCCCCGGGACAGACAATCAGCCCCAGCATTTT
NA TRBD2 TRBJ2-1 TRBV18 CASSPPNSGGPGYNEQFF TGTGCCAGCTCACCACCGAATAGCGGGGGGCCAGGATACAATGAGCAGTTCTTC
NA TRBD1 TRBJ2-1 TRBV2 CASKKGQDNEQFF TGTGCCAGCAAAAAAGGACAGGACAATGAGCAGTTCTTC
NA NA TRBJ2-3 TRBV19 CASRRQTSSTDTQYF TGTGCCAGTAGGAGACAGACTTCTAGCACAGATACGCAGTATTTT
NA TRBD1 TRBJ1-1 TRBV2 CASSQRTGNTEAFF TGTGCCAGCAGTCAAAGGACAGGGAACACTGAAGCTTTCTTT
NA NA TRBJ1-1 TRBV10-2 CASSVQVNAEAFF TGCGCCAGCAGTGTTCAGGTCAACGCTGAAGCTTTCTTT
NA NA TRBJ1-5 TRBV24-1 CATSDFGVRHQPQHF TGTGCCACCAGTGATTTTGGGGTACGACACCAGCCCCAGCATTTT
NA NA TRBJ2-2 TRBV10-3 CAISEPRARRGNTGELFF TGTGCCATCAGTGAGCCTAGAGCCCGGCGGGGGAACACCGGGGAGCTGTTTTTT
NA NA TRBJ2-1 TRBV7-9 CASSFSSSYNEQFF TGTGCCAGCAGCTTCTCTAGCTCCTACAATGAGCAGTTCTTC
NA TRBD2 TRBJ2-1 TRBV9 CASSVGSGGRNNEQFF TGTGCCAGCAGCGTAGGAAGCGGGGGCCGGAACAATGAGCAGTTCTTC
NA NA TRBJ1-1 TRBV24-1 CATSDCWGKGTEAFF TGTGCCACCAGTGATTGTTGGGGCAAGGGCACTGAAGCTTTCTTT
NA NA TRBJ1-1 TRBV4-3 CASSQTFPGTNTEAFF TGCGCCAGCAGCCAGACATTCCCAGGGACTAACACTGAAGCTTTCTTT
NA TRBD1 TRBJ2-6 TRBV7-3 CASSAQGATITGANVLTF TGTGCCAGCAGCGCGCAGGGGGCTACTATAACTGGGGCCAACGTCCTGACTTTC
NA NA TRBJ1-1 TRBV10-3 CAISFNRVDWSEAFF TGTGCCATCAGTTTTAACCGGGTAGACTGGTCTGAAGCTTTCTTT
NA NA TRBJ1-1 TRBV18 CASTPWDTEAFF TGTGCCAGCACCCCTTGGGACACTGAAGCTTTCTTT
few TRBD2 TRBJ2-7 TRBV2 CASSESGGYEQYF TGTGCCAGCAGTGAATCGGGGGGCTACGAGCAGTACTTC
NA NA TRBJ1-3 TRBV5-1 CASSFEGSGNTIYF TGCGCCAGCAGCTTTGAGGGCTCTGGAAACACCATATATTTT
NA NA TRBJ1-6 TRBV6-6 CASSSRSSPLHF TGTGCCAGCAGTTCCCGAAGTTCACCCCTCCACTTT
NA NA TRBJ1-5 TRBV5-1 CASSLVGALHQPQHF TGCGCCAGCAGCTTGGTGGGGGCACTCCATCAGCCCCAGCATTTT
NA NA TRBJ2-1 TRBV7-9 CASSILLTVGTMNEQFF TGTGCCAGCAGCATCCTACTAACAGTGGGAACTATGAATGAGCAGTTCTTC